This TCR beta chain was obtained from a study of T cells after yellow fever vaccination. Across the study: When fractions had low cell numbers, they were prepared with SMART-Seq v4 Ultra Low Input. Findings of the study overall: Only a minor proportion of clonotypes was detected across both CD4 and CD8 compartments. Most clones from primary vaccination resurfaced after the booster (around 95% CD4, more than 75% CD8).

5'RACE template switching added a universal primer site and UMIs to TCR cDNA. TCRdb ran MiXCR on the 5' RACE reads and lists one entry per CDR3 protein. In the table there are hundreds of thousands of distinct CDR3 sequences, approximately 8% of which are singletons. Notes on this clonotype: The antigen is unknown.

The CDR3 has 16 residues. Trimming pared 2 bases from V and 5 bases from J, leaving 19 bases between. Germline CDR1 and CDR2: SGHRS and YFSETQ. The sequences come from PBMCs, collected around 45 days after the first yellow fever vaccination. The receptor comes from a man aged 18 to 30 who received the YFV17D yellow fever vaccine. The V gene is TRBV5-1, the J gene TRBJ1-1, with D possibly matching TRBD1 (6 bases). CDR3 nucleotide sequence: TGCGCCAGCAGCTTCCGAACAGGGCCGGTCGGGACTGAAGCTTTCTTT. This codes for CASSFRTGPVGTEAFF.